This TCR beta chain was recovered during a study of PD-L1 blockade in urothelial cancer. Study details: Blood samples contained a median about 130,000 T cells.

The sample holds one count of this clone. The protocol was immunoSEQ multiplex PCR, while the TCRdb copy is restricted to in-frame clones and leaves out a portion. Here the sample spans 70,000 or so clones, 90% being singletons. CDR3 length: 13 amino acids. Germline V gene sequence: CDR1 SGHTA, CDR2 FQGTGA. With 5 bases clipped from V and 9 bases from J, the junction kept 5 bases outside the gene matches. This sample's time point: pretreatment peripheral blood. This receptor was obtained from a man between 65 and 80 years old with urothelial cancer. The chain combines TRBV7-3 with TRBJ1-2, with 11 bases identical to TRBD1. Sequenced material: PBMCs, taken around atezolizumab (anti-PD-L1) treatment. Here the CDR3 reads CASSLGQGGSYTF. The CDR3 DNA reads TGTGCCAGCAGCCTGGGACAGGGGGGAAGCTACACCTTC.